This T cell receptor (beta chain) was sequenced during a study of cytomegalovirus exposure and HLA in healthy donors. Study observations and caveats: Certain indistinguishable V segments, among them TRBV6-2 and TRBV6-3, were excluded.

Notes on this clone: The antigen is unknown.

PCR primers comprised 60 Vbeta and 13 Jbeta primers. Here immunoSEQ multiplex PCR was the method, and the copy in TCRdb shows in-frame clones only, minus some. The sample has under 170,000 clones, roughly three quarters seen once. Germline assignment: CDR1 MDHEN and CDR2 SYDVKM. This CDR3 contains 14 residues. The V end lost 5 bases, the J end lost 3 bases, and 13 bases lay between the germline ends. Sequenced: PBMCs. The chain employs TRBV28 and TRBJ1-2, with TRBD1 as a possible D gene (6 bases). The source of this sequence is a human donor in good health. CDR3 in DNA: TGTGCCAGCAGTCCTGTTGAGGGGGACTATGGCTACACCTTC. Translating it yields CASSPVEGDYGYTF.